Each of the 25 T cell receptor beta chains below was sequenced from the same sample in a study of cytomegalovirus exposure and HLA in healthy donors. Amplification used 60 Vbeta primers and 13 Jbeta primers. TCRdb's copy holds only in-frame clones and misses some; the assay was immunoSEQ multiplex PCR. Of 95,000 to 110,000 clones in the sample, around three quarters are singletons; the top ten hold roughly 8.2%. Sequencing was carried out using PBMCs. These receptor sequences come from a man aged 25-40 years in good health and CMV-seronegative.

This clone has only one observation. The CDR3 nucleotides read TGCAGCGTTGCTAACAGGGAGCAAGAGACCCAGTACTTC. Residues: CSVANREQETQYF. The J gene is TRBJ2-5, the V gene TRBV29-1; a weak D match, TRBD1 (6 bases). This CDR3 has 13 amino acids. Germline lookup yields CDR1 SQVTM and CDR2 ANQGSEA. The V end lost 4 bases, the J end lost 2 bases, and 11 bases lay between the germline ends.

The J gene is TRBJ1-1, the V gene TRBV12-5; no clear D gene. The CDR3 is made up of 11 amino acids. Germline V gene lookup returns CDR1 LGHNT and CDR2 FRNRAP. Between the trimmed V and J ends, which lost 2 bases and 10 bases, there was a span of 8 bases. CDR3 protein: CASGLRQRAFF. The CDR3 bases are TGTGCTAGTGGTTTGAGGCAGCGAGCTTTCTTT. Drawing the rest from reference TRBV12-5 and TRBJ1-1, the complete variable domain is DARVTQTPRHKVTEMGQEVTMRCQPILGHNTVFWYRQTMMQGLELLAYFRNRAPLDDSGMPKDRFSAEMPDATLATLKIQPSEPRDSAVYFCASGLRQRAFFGQGTRLTVV.

This clone was seen a few times. The rearrangement joins TRBV18 to TRBJ2-3; D may be TRBD2 (6 bases). Germline V gene lookup returns CDR1 KGHSH and CDR2 LQKENI. The CDR3 loop spans 13 amino acids. V lost 6 bases and J lost 4, with 11 bases in between. The CDR3 DNA reads as TGTGCCAGCTCGGATGGCGGGGCAGATACGCAGTATTTT. Translating it yields CASSDGGADTQYF. Based on the CDR3 plus reference TRBV18 and TRBJ2-3, the full variable domain is NAGVMQNPRHLVRRRGQEARLRCSPMKGHSHVYWYRQLPEEGLKFMVYLQKENIIDESGMPKERFSAEFPKEGPSILRIQQVVRGDSAAYFCASSDGGADTQYFGPGTRLTVL.

J is TRBJ1-5 and V is TRBV21-1; TRBD1 is taken as the D call from the table, unchecked against the DNA. TRBV21-1 is designated a pseudogene. This CDR3 is 15 amino acids long. CDR3 sequence (DNA): TGTGCCAGCAGCCCTAGAGGTACAGGGGATCAGCCCCAGCATTTT. Amino acid sequence: CASSPRGTGDQPQHF.

In this sample, this clone turned up a few times. The J gene is TRBJ2-5, the V gene TRBV9; TRBD2 agrees at 12 bases. The CDR3 length is 14 residues. Germline assignment: CDR1 SGDLS and CDR2 YYNGEE. Losses at the gene ends were 0 bases for V and 9 bases for J; bases not matched to a gene: 3. The CDR3 nucleotides are TGTGCCAGCAGCGTAGTACTAGCGGGAGGAGCCCAGTACTTC. Protein product: CASSVVLAGGAQYF.

V usage is TRBV7-8 and J usage is TRBJ2-5, with D perhaps matching TRBD1 (5 bases). This CDR3 region has 15 residues. Germline CDR1 is SGHVS and CDR2 is FQNEAQ. The V end lost 5 bases, the J end lost 1 base, and 14 bases lay between the germline ends. The CDR3 DNA reads as TGTGCCAGCAGCCGTGGGGCTCCTGTCCAAGAGACCCAGTACTTC. The encoded protein is CASSRGAPVQETQYF.

The J gene is TRBJ2-2, the V gene TRBV27; 8 bases are shared with TRBD1. The length of the CDR3 is 15 residues. Trimming at V came to 5 bases and at J to 7 bases, leaving 9 bases not matched to a gene. Germline CDR1 and CDR2: MNHEY and SMNVEV (reference sequence). In nucleotides, the CDR3 is TGTGCCAGCAGTAAAACAGGGGGACTCCACGGGGAGCTGTTTTTT. This sequence encodes CASSKTGGLHGELFF.

This rearrangement joins TRBV4-1 to TRBJ1-6, with 9 bases that match TRBD1. V lost 0 bases and J lost 2; bases outside the gene matches: 2. Per germline, CDR1 MGHRA and CDR2 YSYEKL. CDR3 size: 17 residues. CDR3 in amino acids: CASSQETGGPYNSPLHF. The CDR3 DNA sequence: TGCGCCAGCAGCCAAGAGACAGGGGGTCCCTATAATTCACCCCTCCACTTT.

The chain has TRBV6-6 and TRBJ2-1, with 9 bases aligning to TRBD2. The CDR3 is 13 amino acids. Unmatched junction bases numbered 4, after V lost 8 bases and J lost 5 bases. The V gene's germline CDR1 is MNHNY and CDR2 SVGAGI (reference sequence). As DNA, the CDR3 is TGTGCCAGCTCGCGACTAGCGGACAATGAGCAGTTCTTC. Amino acid sequence: CASSRLADNEQFF.

The chain couples TRBV6-5 to TRBJ2-3; tentatively, D is TRBD2 (6 bases). Germline V gene data show CDR1 as MNHEY and CDR2 as SVGAGI. V was shortened by 5 bases and J by 3 bases, with 9 bases between the two germline ends. This CDR3 is built from 13 residues. CDR3 nucleotides: TGTGCCAGCAGTCACGGGGGTACAGATACGCAGTATTTT. Translation: CASSHGGTDTQYF.

The chain carries TRBV5-1 and TRBJ2-7; maybe TRBD1 (5 bases). The germline V gene encodes CDR1 SGHRS and CDR2 YFSETQ. This CDR3 is 14 amino acids long. The V end was cut by 2 bases, the J end by 2 bases, with 11 bases between. Here the CDR3 reads CASSFQGSPYEQYF. CDR3 in DNA: TGCGCCAGCAGCTTCCAGGGTTCCCCCTACGAGCAGTACTTC.

This clone was seen a handful of times. The chain couples TRBV2 to TRBJ2-7; 9 nucleotides match TRBD1. The CDR3 runs to 13 residues. Germline V gene sequence: CDR1 SNHLY, CDR2 FYNNEI. The V gene end was trimmed by 8 bases and the J gene end by 5 bases; junction bases not matched to a gene: 7. In nucleotides, the CDR3 is TGTGCCAGCCGGGACAGGGTCGCAGACGAGCAGTACTTC. This codes for CASRDRVADEQYF.

J is TRBJ1-1 and V is TRBV10-2; weak D call: TRBD1 (5 bases). The CDR3 length is 15 residues. CDR1 is WSHSY, CDR2 SAAADI, per germline. The V gene lost 0 bases and the J gene lost 8 bases, with 16 bases spanning the gap. Here the CDR3 DNA reads TGCGCCAGCAGTGAGTCGGTCTTGGGGGGGAGGGAAGCTTTCTTT. Translation: CASSESVLGGREAFF.

V usage is TRBV5-5 and J usage is TRBJ2-1, with 7 bases identical to TRBD1. V was clipped by 0 bases and J by 4 bases; unmatched bases: 7. This CDR3 comprises 16 residues. Germline CDR1 SGHKS, CDR2 YYEKEE (reference sequence). CDR3 sequence (DNA): TGTGCCAGCAGCTTGGCCGGCCAGGGGGTTTACAATGAGCAGTTCTTC. Its protein product is CASSLAGQGVYNEQFF. Full variable domain (remainder filled in from reference TRBV5-5 and TRBJ2-1): DAGVTQSPTHLIKTRGQQVTLRCSPISGHKSVSWYQQVLGQGPQFIFQYYEKEERGRGNFPDRFSARQFPNYSSELNVNALLLGDSALYLCASSLAGQGVYNEQFFGPGTRLTVL.

The V gene is TRBV30, the J gene TRBJ1-6; TRBD1 agrees at 8 bases. The V and J ends lost 3 bases and 3 bases, in that order; junction bases with no gene match: 7. Per germline, CDR1 GTSNPN and CDR2 SVGIG (reference sequence). The CDR3 has 16 amino acids. DNA for the CDR3: TGTGCCTGGAGCCGTCAGGGGGCCAACTATAATTCACCCCTCCACTTT. Its protein product is CAWSRQGANYNSPLHF.

The CDR3 is CASSRQGVLMGNQPQHF. CDR3 in DNA: TGTGCCAGCAGCCGACAGGGGGTCCTTATGGGCAATCAGCCCCAGCATTTT. V usage is TRBV28 and J usage is TRBJ1-5; TRBD1 matches 9 bases. The CDR3 sequence is 17 residues long. Germline V CDR1 and CDR2: MDHEN, SYDVKM. V was pared by 6 bases and J by 2 bases, with 11 bases of the junction left unmatched.

This sequence joins TRBV6-5 and TRBJ1-1; D call uncertain. The V and J ends lost 6 bases and 0 bases respectively, with 5 bases between them. The CDR3 extends over 12 amino acids. Germline assignment: CDR1 MNHEY and CDR2 SVGAGI. The CDR3 DNA reads as TGTGCCAGCAGCTCAGTGAACACTGAAGCTTTCTTT. Amino acids: CASSSVNTEAFF.

In the case of this clone: Other DNA sequences in the sample encode the same CDR3. The chain links TRBV27 to TRBJ1-5; 7 nucleotides align to TRBD1. The ends lost 0 bases at V and 4 bases at J; junction bases unmatched: 6. Germline V gives CDR1 MNHEY, CDR2 SMNVEV (reference sequence). The CDR3 is 16 amino acids. The CDR3 loop reads CASSLSGTERNQPQHF. The DNA for the CDR3 is TGTGCCAGCAGTTTATCAGGGACAGAAAGGAATCAGCCCCAGCATTTT.

This clone came up a few times. The rearrangement uses TRBV30 and TRBJ1-2; 7 nucleotides line up with TRBD1. Per the germline V gene, CDR1 is GTSNPN and CDR2 is SVGIG (reference sequence). The junction had 8 bases not matched to a gene; V was cut back by 5 bases and J by 8 bases. This CDR3 contains 12 residues. The CDR3 is CAWRQGEGGYTF. As DNA, the CDR3 is TGTGCCTGGCGCCAGGGGGAAGGAGGCTACACCTTC. The complete variable domain, with remaining parts taken from reference TRBV30 and TRBJ1-2, reads SQTIHQWPATLVQPVGSPLSLECTVEGTSNPNLYWYRQAAGRGLQLLFYSVGIGQISSEVPQNLSASRPQDRQFILSSKKLLLSDSGFYLCAWRQGEGGYTFGSGTRLTVV.

The chain combines TRBV7-7 with TRBJ2-5, with unresolved D. There are 13 residues in the CDR3. Trimming removed 4 bases from V and 10 bases from J, with 16 bases in between. The V gene's germline CDR1 is SSHAT and CDR2 FNYEAQ (reference sequence). DNA for the CDR3: TGTGCCAGCAGCTCTGACCTTACGGGTCTCCAGTACTTC. Translation: CASSSDLTGLQYF.

This chain connects TRBV5-5 to TRBJ2-2; D is perhaps TRBD1 (6 bases). The CDR3 has 16 residues. V lost 2 bases and J 6 bases, leaving 17 bases between the germline ends. The germline gives CDR1 SGHKS, CDR2 YYEKEE (reference sequence). CDR3 sequence: CASSFSRAGAPGELFF. The CDR3 DNA follows: TGTGCCAGCAGCTTTAGTAGGGCAGGGGCCCCCGGGGAGCTGTTTTTT.

V usage is TRBV27 and J usage is TRBJ2-1; 8 nucleotides agree with TRBD2. With V trimmed by 4 bases and J by 10 bases, 9 bases remained unmatched. The germline CDR1 and CDR2 sequences are MNHEY and SMNVEV (reference sequence). This CDR3 spans 14 amino acids. CDR3 coding DNA: TGTGCCAGCAGTTCCCCGGCCCGGGAGGGGGAGCAGTTCTTC. As protein: CASSSPAREGEQFF.

V is TRBV6-1 and J is TRBJ2-5; tentative D call: TRBD2 (5 bases). CDR3 size: 12 residues. CDR1 and CDR2 (germline): MNHNS, SASEGT. V lost 6 bases, J lost 11 bases, and 16 bases lay in between. The chain's CDR3 is CASSAHGKEQYF. Written as DNA, the CDR3 is TGTGCCAGCAGCGCACACGGGAAAGAGCAGTACTTC.

The chain couples TRBV13 to TRBJ2-3; tentatively, D is TRBD2 (6 bases). Trimming took off 5 bases at V and 8 bases at J, with 20 bases between the two ends. CDR3 size: 15 residues. Germline-derived CDR1 and CDR2 are PRHDT and FYEKMQ (reference sequence). The CDR3: CASSPSWGGEPTQYF. The CDR3 nucleotides read TGTGCCAGCAGCCCCAGCTGGGGAGGTGAGCCTACGCAGTATTTT.

The count of this clone is one. This chain uses TRBV5-4 with TRBJ2-2; D may be TRBD1 (6 bases). This CDR3 has 16 amino acids. The V and J ends lost 1 base and 0 bases respectively, with 10 bases between them. CDR1 is SGHNT and CDR2 is YYREEE in the germline V gene (reference sequence). As DNA, the CDR3 is TGTGCCAGCAGCTTGATGGACAGCGCGAACACCGGGGAGCTGTTTTTT. This gives the protein CASSLMDSANTGELFF.